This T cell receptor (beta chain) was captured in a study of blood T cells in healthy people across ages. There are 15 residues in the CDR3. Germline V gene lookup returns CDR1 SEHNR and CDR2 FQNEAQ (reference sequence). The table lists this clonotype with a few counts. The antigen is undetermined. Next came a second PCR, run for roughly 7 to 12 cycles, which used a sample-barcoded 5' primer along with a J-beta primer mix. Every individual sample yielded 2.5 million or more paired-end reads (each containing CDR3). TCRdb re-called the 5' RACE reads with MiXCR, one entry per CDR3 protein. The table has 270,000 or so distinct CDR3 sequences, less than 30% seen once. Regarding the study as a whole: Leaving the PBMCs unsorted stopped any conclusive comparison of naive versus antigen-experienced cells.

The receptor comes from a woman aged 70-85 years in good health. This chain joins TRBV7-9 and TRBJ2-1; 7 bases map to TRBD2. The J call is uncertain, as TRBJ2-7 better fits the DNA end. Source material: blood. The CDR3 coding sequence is TGTGCCAGCAGCTTAGCGGGGGGGAGCGGCTACGAGCAGTACTTC. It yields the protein CASSLAGGSGYEQYF.